One sample yielded the 7 T cell receptor beta chains listed below, sequenced in a study of T-cell reconstitution after alpha-beta-depleted transplantation in children. The TCRbeta library was prepared with unique molecular identifiers. MiXCR was run by TCRdb on the PCR reads, yielding one entry per CDR3 protein. The data show 500,000 to 600,000 distinct CDR3 sequences, around 20% seen once. This material consisted of PBMCs from the stem cell graft donor, taken from the stem cell graft. These receptors all come from a human donor who donated a stem cell graft to a child with acute lymphoblastic leukemia.

Notes on this clonotype: A junction boundary mismatches the germline segment, possibly from a read error. This chain links TRBV29-1 with TRBJ2-5; D is undetermined. The CDR3 has 12 amino acids. Per germline, CDR1 SQVTM and CDR2 ANQGSEA. CDR3 coding DNA: TGCAGCGTTCTCGCTAAGAAAGAGGCCCAGTACTTC. It specifies CSVLAKKEAQYF.

V and J are TRBV2 and TRBJ2-4, with D uncertain. CDR1 is SNHLY and CDR2 is FYNNEI in the germline V gene. V lost 7 bases and J 6 bases, leaving 7 bases between the germline ends. The CDR3 spans 11 residues. The CDR3 DNA follows: TGTGCCAGCAATGTTGCAAACATTCAGTACTTC. Protein: CASNVANIQYF.

This sequence joins TRBV20-1 and TRBJ2-3; no clear D. CDR1 DFQATT and CDR2 SNEGSKA come from the germline V gene (reference sequence). Trimming cost V 5 bases and J 6 bases, with 15 bases left between them. The CDR3 totals 13 residues. The CDR3 nucleotides are TGCAGTGCTCCGGCCCCAGCGTGGGATACGCAGTATTTT. It codes for CSAPAPAWDTQYF.

CDR3 nucleotide sequence: TGCGCCAGCAGCTCGGGGGTGATATCCATGAACACTGAAGCTTTCTTT. Protein: CASSSGVISMNTEAFF. The chain links TRBV5-1 to TRBJ1-1; tentative D call: TRBD1 (5 bases). The CDR3 covers 16 residues. Trimming shortened V by 3 bases and J by 0 bases, and 15 bases separated the two germline ends. CDR1 SGHRS and CDR2 YFSETQ come from the germline V gene.

The chain couples TRBV7-6 to TRBJ2-7, with 7 bases matching TRBD1. CDR1 is SGHVS, CDR2 FNYEAQ, per germline. This CDR3 comprises 14 residues. Unmatched junction bases numbered 7, after V lost 5 bases and J lost 3 bases. CDR3 region: CASSATTGIYEQYF. The CDR3 region has the DNA TGTGCCAGCAGCGCGACGACAGGGATCTACGAGCAGTACTTC.

This clonotype was picked up a small number of times. The chain employs TRBV6-5 and TRBJ2-3, with a weak D call TRBD1 (5 bases). Germline CDR1 reads MNHEY; CDR2 reads SVGAGI. V dropped 7 bases and J dropped 2 bases, with 7 bases sitting between them. This CDR3 spans 12 amino acids. CDR3 nucleotide sequence: TGTGCCAGCACAGGGAACACAGATACGCAGTATTTT. It encodes CASTGNTDTQYF.

The chain carries TRBV3-1 and TRBJ2-7, with TRBD2 as a possible D gene (6 bases). Germline V gene sequence: CDR1 LGHDT, CDR2 YNNKEL (reference sequence). This CDR3 region has 12 residues. Deletions cut 7 bases from V and 7 bases from J, with 14 bases between. The CDR3 DNA reads as TGTGCCAGCACCTCCGGGGGTCTTGAGCAGTACTTC. It is translated as CASTSGGLEQYF.